Detailed here is one TCR beta chain. Its antigen remains unknown. The germline gives CDR1 SNHLY, CDR2 FYNNEI. The V gene lost 8 bases and the J gene lost 6 bases, with 17 bases spanning the gap. This CDR3 comprises 15 residues. This sample is drawn from a study of T cell repertoires in cytomegalovirus infection. Study background: Newly reported HLA-C-restricted and thoroughly characterized HLA-B-restricted CMV epitopes were employed. Public signatures in TCR beta pointed to CMV infection and matching HLA type.

TCRdb re-called the reads through MiXCR, storing one row per CDR3 protein. This sample has roughly 570,000 distinct CDR3 sequences, with about 39% found just once. Study-wide results and caveats: The cumulative frequency of public TCR beta families identified carriers of CMV plus the relevant HLA. Within the response measured ex vivo, HLA-C-restricted CMV-specific TCR beta clonotypes were dominant.

This receptor was taken from a human donor in good health (CMV status not recorded). Some clones in this sample may be carry-over from other donors' samples. The sequencing used cultured PBMCs, collected from culture after CMV antigen stimulation. The V and J genes are TRBV2 and TRBJ1-6; possible D gene TRBD1, 5 bases. As DNA, the CDR3 is TGTGCCAGCGGCGCGGGGGGATCGCGTAATTCACCCCTCCACTTT. This encodes CASGAGGSRNSPLHF.